The source of this TCR beta chain is a study of response to subunit inactivated influenza vaccine. Study outcomes and limitations: There was a suggestion from the authors that each seasonal influenza vaccination recruits few new T cells.

TCRdb reprocessed the RT-PCR reads via MiXCR and lists one record per CDR3 protein. The table has about 700,000 distinct CDR3 sequences, 14% seen once. Germline V gives CDR1 LNHNV, CDR2 YYDKDF (reference sequence). V dropped 0 bases and J dropped 6; count of bases not matched to a gene: 7. The CDR3 loop spans 16 amino acids. Turning to this clonotype: The antigen is undetermined.

The rearrangement joins TRBV15 to TRBJ2-3; 9 bases are shared with TRBD2. Here the sequenced sample was PBMCs from blood, taken 14 days before vaccination. The sequence came from a man aged 50 to 59 who received an inactivated influenza vaccine. Here the CDR3 DNA reads TGTGCCACCAGCAGAGACCCAGCGGGGGGCGCGGATACGCAGTATTTT. It specifies CATSRDPAGGADTQYF.